These 25 T cell receptor beta chains originate from one sample sequenced in a study of T cells after yellow fever vaccination. TCRdb used MiXCR to reprocess the 5' RACE reads, holding one entry per CDR3 protein. The sample shows over 110,000 distinct CDR3 sequences, 7.7% of them seen only once. Here the sequenced sample was CD4+ T cells sorted from PBMCs, taken 5 days after the yellow fever booster vaccination. These TCRs come from a man aged 30 to 39 who received the YFV17D yellow fever vaccine.

This clonotype was recorded many times. This chain links TRBV24-1 with TRBJ2-7, with TRBD2 matching 9 bases. This CDR3 is 19 amino acids long. J lost 2 bases, V lost 5 bases, and 18 bases had no gene match. From germline, CDR1 is KGHDR and CDR2 SFDVKD. CDR3 nucleotides: TGTGCCACCAGTGCCACGACTAGCGGAGATCCGGGAAATCCCTACGAGCAGTACTTC. It specifies CATSATTSGDPGNPYEQYF.

The gene calls are TRBV18 and TRBJ1-3; 9 bases match TRBD1. The CDR3 extends over 16 amino acids. Trimming removed 4 bases from V and 2 bases from J; junction bases left unmatched: 6. Germline V gene sequence: CDR1 KGHSH, CDR2 LQKENI. The CDR3 sequence: CASSLLGQGTGNTIYF. DNA for the CDR3: TGTGCCAGCTCACTTCTAGGACAGGGGACTGGAAACACCATATATTTT.

The CDR3 here is CASSQLYRSGLNTEAFF. CDR3 DNA sequence: TGTGCCAGCAGCCAGTTGTATAGGTCAGGTCTGAACACTGAAGCTTTCTTT. The rearrangement uses TRBV3-1 and TRBJ1-1; D unclear. Per germline, CDR1 LGHDT and CDR2 YNNKEL (reference sequence). V was pared by 3 bases and J by 0 bases, with 17 bases between. The CDR3 contains 17 residues.

This clonotype was observed many times. This rearrangement joins TRBV7-2 to TRBJ2-7; D is undetermined. V lost 3 bases and J lost 2, with 5 bases in between. The V gene's germline CDR1 is SGHTA and CDR2 FQGNSA. CDR3 length: 12 residues. CDR3 coding DNA: TGTGCCAGCAGCTTGGACGCCTACGAGCAGTACTTC. Its protein product is CASSLDAYEQYF. The full variable domain, rest sourced from reference TRBV7-2 and TRBJ2-7, is GAGVSQSPSNKVTEKGKDVELRCDPISGHTALYWYRQSLGQGLEFLIYFQGNSAPDKSGLPSDRFSAERTGGSVSTLTIQRTQQEDSAVYLCASSLDAYEQYFGPGTRLTVT.

This clonotype was seen a handful of times. The rearrangement links TRBV29-1 to TRBJ2-3; D gene ambiguous. Looked up from germline, CDR1 is SQVTM and CDR2 is ANQGSEA. V was pared by 3 bases and J by 2 bases, with 6 bases between. CDR3 length: 12 residues. The CDR3 loop reads CSVDAITDTQYF. CDR3 DNA: TGCAGCGTTGATGCAATCACAGATACGCAGTATTTT.

The table lists this clonotype with many counts. This chain joins TRBV20-1 and TRBJ2-1, with 8 nucleotides matching TRBD2. The CDR3 runs to 18 residues. The germline gives CDR1 DFQATT, CDR2 SNEGSKA (reference sequence). Germline trimming cut 6 bases from V and 12 bases from J; bases unmatched to any gene: 28. CDR3: CSASGRQGLAGSIGRQFF. CDR3 sequence (DNA): TGCAGTGCGAGTGGGAGGCAGGGTTTAGCGGGATCGATTGGCAGGCAGTTCTTC.

There are many counts of this clonotype. The chain uses TRBV7-8 and TRBJ2-5; tentatively, D is TRBD1 (5 bases). The germline CDR1 and CDR2 sequences are SGHVS and FQNEAQ. The CDR3 is 11 residues long. V lost 2 bases to trimming and J lost 7 bases, with 5 bases between them. Here the CDR3 DNA reads TGTGCCAGCAGCTTACAGGGGACCCAGTACTTC. Translated: CASSLQGTQYF.

This clonotype was recorded at least ten times. V is TRBV19 and J is TRBJ2-3; the D is unclear. The V gene's germline CDR1 is LNHDA and CDR2 SQIVND (reference sequence). The V end lost 5 bases, the J end lost 2 bases, and 8 bases lay between the germline ends. The CDR3 totals 13 residues. The CDR3: CASSSRITDTQYF. CDR3 sequence (DNA): TGTGCCAGTAGTTCGCGGATCACAGATACGCAGTATTTT. The full variable domain, with the rest looked up from reference TRBV19 and TRBJ2-3, is DGGITQSPKYLFRKEGQNVTLSCEQNLNHDAMYWYRQDPGQGLRLIYYSQIVNDFQKGDIAEGYSVSREKKESFPLTVTSAQKNPTAFYLCASSSRITDTQYFGPGTRLTVL.

This clonotype occurred many times. The chain uses TRBV12-3 or TRBV12-4 and TRBJ2-6, with a tentative D call TRBD1 (6 bases). The CDR3 covers 15 residues. Trimming removed 6 bases at V and 2 bases at J, with 11 bases between. CDR3 residues: CASRPTGTGANVLTF. The CDR3 DNA reads as TGTGCCAGCAGACCTACAGGGACTGGGGCCAACGTCCTGACTTTC.

The table lists this clonotype with a few counts. CDR3 residues: CASSLQGQGNQPQHF. Here the CDR3 DNA reads TGTGCCAGCAGTTTACAGGGACAGGGCAATCAGCCCCAGCATTTT. The chain links TRBV12-3 or TRBV12-4 to TRBJ1-5, with TRBD1 identical over 8 bases. The J segment lost 2 bases and the V segment lost 2 bases, leaving 2 bases of the junction unmatched. The CDR3 runs to 15 residues.

This clonotype occurred many times. The CDR3 loop is CASSGVGAYNEQFF. DNA for the CDR3: TGTGCCAGCAGCGGAGTGGGGGCATACAATGAGCAGTTCTTC. V and J are TRBV5-4 and TRBJ2-1; D perhaps matches TRBD1 (6 bases). This CDR3 region has 14 residues. Germline CDR1 and CDR2: SGHNT and YYREEE (reference sequence). The ends were cut back, 4 bases at V and 4 bases at J, with 12 bases in the middle.

In its sample, this clonotype was seen many times. The genes are TRBV20-1 and TRBJ2-3; D is perhaps TRBD2 (6 bases). Germline V gene lookup returns CDR1 DFQATT and CDR2 SNEGSKA (reference sequence). The V and J ends lost 1 base and 1 base respectively, with 9 bases between them. This CDR3 spans 14 amino acids. The DNA for the CDR3 is TGCAGTGCTAGAGGGCGGAGGGGCACAGATACGCAGTATTTT. It codes for CSARGRRGTDTQYF.

This clonotype was counted only a few times. The rearrangement joins TRBV23-1 to TRBJ2-1; 11 bases align to TRBD1. TRBV23-1 is flagged as an ORF with uncertain function. The CDR3 loop spans 17 amino acids. V was clipped by 4 bases and J by 8 bases; unmatched bases: 13. The CDR3 sequence: CASSPPGPGDRGDEQFF. CDR3 nucleotides: TGCGCCAGCAGTCCACCCGGCCCAGGGGACAGGGGGGATGAGCAGTTCTTC.

This clonotype was seen at least ten times. The rearrangement uses TRBV12-3 or TRBV12-4 and TRBJ1-5; a weak D match, TRBD1 (6 bases). Trimming took 5 bases from V and 9 from J, leaving 14 bases between them. The CDR3 extends over 13 amino acids. The CDR3 DNA sequence: TGTGCCAGCAGTGACAGGTCGGTAGGGCCCCAGCATTTT. Its protein is CASSDRSVGPQHF.

As to this clonotype: A read error may produce the germline difference seen at one junction end. The rearrangement uses TRBV15 and TRBJ2-3, with a possible D match to TRBD2 (6 bases). Germline values: CDR1 LNHNV, CDR2 YYDKDF (reference sequence). The CDR3 contains 19 residues. The CDR3 bases are TGTACCACCAGCAGAGTTAACCTGGAGTTAGCGGATAACACAGATACGCAGTATTTT. Its translation is CTTSRVNLELADNTDTQYF.

This clonotype was detected ten times or more. This chain connects TRBV19 to TRBJ2-5; possibly TRBD2 for D (6 bases). CDR3 length: 14 residues. Trimming removed 3 bases at V and 2 bases at J, with 10 bases between. CDR1 is LNHDA, CDR2 SQIVND, per germline (reference sequence). In nucleotides, the CDR3 is TGTGCCAGTAGTATGGAGGGAGGACAAGAGACCCAGTACTTC. Protein sequence: CASSMEGGQETQYF.

The sample holds many counts of this clonotype. V gene TRBV23-1 combines with J gene TRBJ2-7, with TRBD2 as a possible D gene (5 bases). TRBV23-1 is sorted into the ORF group, with uncertain function. The CDR3 length is 16 residues. V was pared by 6 bases and J by 3 bases, with 21 bases between. The CDR3 DNA is TGCGCCAGCAGCCTGGACTTCCCTCCCTTCTACTACGAGCAGTACTTC. Its translation is CASSLDFPPFYYEQYF.

This clonotype was observed at least ten times. This rearrangement joins TRBV7-2 to TRBJ2-7; a weak D match, TRBD1 (6 bases). Germline CDR1 SGHTA, CDR2 FQGNSA. With 4 bases removed from V and 3 bases from J, the gap between germline ends came to 19 bases. The CDR3 contains 16 residues. The CDR3 bases are TGTGCCAGCAGCTCGTGGGGCCGACACAGGGACTACGAGCAGTACTTC. This sequence encodes CASSSWGRHRDYEQYF.

The chain recombines TRBV11-2 with TRBJ2-7, with D perhaps TRBD2 (5 bases). This CDR3 is built from 13 residues. V dropped 3 bases and J dropped 5 bases, with 11 bases sitting between them. The germline V gene encodes CDR1 SGHAT and CDR2 FQNNGV. The CDR3 reads CASSFLRENEQYF. The DNA for the CDR3 is TGTGCCAGCAGCTTCCTACGGGAAAACGAGCAGTACTTC.

This clonotype has at least ten counts. The J gene is TRBJ2-1, the V gene TRBV4-2; D unclear. The CDR3 is 14 amino acids. From germline, CDR1 is LGHNA and CDR2 YNFKEQ. The V and J ends lost 1 base and 8 bases respectively, with 12 bases between them. The CDR3 loop is CASSQGGSIDEQFF. Written as DNA, the CDR3 is TGTGCCAGCAGCCAAGGTGGTAGTATTGATGAGCAGTTCTTC.

This clonotype was counted many times. The chain joins TRBV12-3 or TRBV12-4 to TRBJ1-2; a possible D gene is TRBD1 (5 bases). The CDR3 covers 11 residues. Trimming shortened V by 4 bases and J by 5 bases, and 5 bases separated the two germline ends. The DNA of the CDR3 is TGTGCCAGCAGTTCAGGGTATGGCTACACCTTC. Translated, it gives CASSSGYGYTF.

Many counts were recorded for this clonotype. The chain employs TRBV7-2 and TRBJ2-5, with TRBD2 identical over 13 bases. V shed 2 bases, J shed 6 bases, and the junction held 6 bases outside the gene matches. The CDR3 runs 16 residues. Per the germline V gene, CDR1 is SGHTA and CDR2 is FQGNSA. CDR3 amino acids: CASSLRTSGGKQTQYF. The CDR3 DNA reads TGTGCCAGCAGCTTAAGGACTAGCGGGGGTAAACAGACCCAGTACTTC.

This clonotype appeared a few times. The V and J genes are TRBV7-2 and TRBJ2-1; D tentatively fits TRBD1 or TRBD2 (6 bases each). This CDR3 contains 16 residues. Germline V gene sequence: CDR1 SGHTA, CDR2 FQGNSA. V lost 1 base, J lost 10 bases, and 20 bases lay in between. CDR3 region: CASSLGGAGRRSEQFF. CDR3 DNA: TGTGCCAGCAGCTTAGGGGGGGCAGGCCGGAGGAGCGAGCAGTTCTTC.

This clonotype showed up many times. The CDR3 loop reads CASSSSVLLYEQYF. The CDR3 DNA reads as TGTGCCAGCAGCAGTAGCGTTCTTCTCTACGAGCAGTACTTC. The chain carries TRBV7-9 and TRBJ2-7; perhaps TRBD2 as D (5 bases). Germline values: CDR1 SEHNR, CDR2 FQNEAQ (reference sequence). Trimming removed 5 bases from V and 3 bases from J, with 14 bases in between. CDR3 size: 14 residues.

This clonotype was counted many times. This chain connects TRBV20-1 to TRBJ2-3, with D unclear. This CDR3 comprises 15 residues. V lost 0 bases, J lost 5 bases, and 15 bases lay in between. Germline V gene data show CDR1 as DFQATT and CDR2 as SNEGSKA (reference sequence). Here the CDR3 DNA reads TGCAGTGCTAGAGATGAGTCTCGGGCCGGAGATACGCAGTATTTT. Its translation: CSARDESRAGDTQYF.